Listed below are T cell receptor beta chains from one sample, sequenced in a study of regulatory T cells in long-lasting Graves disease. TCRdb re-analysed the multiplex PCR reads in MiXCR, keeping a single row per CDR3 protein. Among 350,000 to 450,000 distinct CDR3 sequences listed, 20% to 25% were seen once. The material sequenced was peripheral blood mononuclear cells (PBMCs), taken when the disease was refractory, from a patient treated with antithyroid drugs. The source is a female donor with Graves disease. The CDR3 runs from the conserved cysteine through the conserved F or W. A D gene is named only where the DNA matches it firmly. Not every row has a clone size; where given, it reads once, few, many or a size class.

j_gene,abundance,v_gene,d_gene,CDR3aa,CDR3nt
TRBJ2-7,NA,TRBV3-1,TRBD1,CASSLGQAEALEQYF,TGTGCCAGCAGCCTGGGACAGGCGGAAGCCCTCGAGCAGTACTTC
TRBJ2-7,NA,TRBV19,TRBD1,CASGTGEPYEQYF,TGTGCCAGTGGAACAGGGGAGCCCTACGAGCAGTACTTC
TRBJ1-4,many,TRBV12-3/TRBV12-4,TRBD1,CASGKQGEKLFF,TGTGCCAGCGGTAAACAGGGGGAAAAACTGTTTTTT
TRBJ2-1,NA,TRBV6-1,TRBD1,CASSFGQGNGNEQFF,TGTGCCAGCAGCTTCGGACAGGGCAATGGCAATGAGCAGTTCTTC
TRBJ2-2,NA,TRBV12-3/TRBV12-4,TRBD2,CASRQGLAGAGTGELFF,TGTGCCAGCAGGCAGGGACTAGCGGGCGCGGGTACCGGGGAGCTGTTTTTT
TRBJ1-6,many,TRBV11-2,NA,CASSYGHHNSPLHF,TGTGCCAGCAGCTATGGACACCATAATTCACCCCTCCACTTT
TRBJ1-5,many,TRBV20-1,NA,CSAKEDPSWPQHF,TGCAGTGCTAAAGAGGACCCTTCTTGGCCCCAGCATTTT
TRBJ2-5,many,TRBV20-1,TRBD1,CSADSTGGETQYF,TGCAGTGCTGACTCGACAGGGGGGGAGACCCAGTACTTC
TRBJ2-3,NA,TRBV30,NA,CAWSAARTDTQYF,TGTGCCTGGAGTGCTGCGAGAACGGATACGCAGTATTTT
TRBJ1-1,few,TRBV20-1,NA,CSARGAGNTEAFF,TGCAGTGCTAGGGGGGCGGGGAACACTGAAGCTTTCTTT
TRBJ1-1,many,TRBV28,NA,CASSAHSLNTEAFF,TGTGCCAGCAGTGCGCACAGTTTAAACACTGAAGCTTTCTTT
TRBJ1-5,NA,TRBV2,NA,CASSVTANQPQHF,TGTGCCAGCAGTGTTACAGCTAATCAGCCCCAGCATTTT
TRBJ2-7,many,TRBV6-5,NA,CASSYRGTSSYEQYF,TGTGCCAGCAGTTACCGGGGCACCAGCTCCTACGAGCAGTACTTC
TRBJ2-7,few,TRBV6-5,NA,CASSYSYTGSYEQYF,TGTGCCAGCAGTTACTCGTACACAGGGAGCTACGAGCAGTACTTC